Presented here are 7 T cell receptor beta chains from one specimen sequenced in a study of blood T cell repertoires in COVID-19 (dated by TCRdb to the early 2020s). The library came from the immunoSEQ multiplex PCR assay. This is the immuneACCESS table as TCRdb keeps it, with only in-frame sequences that have V and J called. A part of the clones is gone; compared with another copy, unresolved V genes explain less than half, and the rest is unexplained. In this sample the table shows 170,000 or so clones, over 80% of which occur a single time. Of the sample, around 6.3% is held by the ten largest clones. Sequencing input: peripheral blood. The receptors derive from a woman in her thirties or forties with COVID-19, enrolled during active disease.

This chain joins TRBV2 and TRBJ2-7; no reliable D call. The CDR3 consists of 15 residues. Germline assignment: CDR1 SNHLY and CDR2 FYNNEI. The V gene lost 7 bases and the J gene lost 9 bases, with 25 bases spanning the gap. CDR3 residues: CASTPPRLFLPGQYF. Here the CDR3 DNA reads TGTGCCAGCACTCCTCCGAGGCTGTTTCTCCCTGGGCAGTACTTC.

This clone was recorded once. The chain couples TRBV19 to TRBJ1-5; maybe TRBD1 (6 bases). Germline V CDR1 and CDR2: LNHDA, SQIVND (reference sequence). V was shortened by 3 bases and J by 4 bases, with 10 bases between the two germline ends. The CDR3 has 14 amino acids. CDR3 region: CASSIFTGNQPQHF. The DNA for the CDR3 is TGTGCCAGTAGTATTTTTACAGGGAATCAGCCCCAGCATTTT.

This sequence joins TRBV11-2 and TRBJ2-1; D is unclear. The ends were cut back, 6 bases at V and 5 bases at J, with 11 bases in the middle. The germline gives CDR1 SGHAT, CDR2 FQNNGV. This CDR3 spans 13 amino acids. The CDR3 DNA sequence: TGTGCCAGCAGTAACGGGTGGAACAATGAGCAGTTCTTC. It specifies CASSNGWNNEQFF.

V is TRBV28 and J is TRBJ2-7, with a possible D match to TRBD2 (5 bases). CDR1 and CDR2 (germline): MDHEN, SYDVKM. There are 13 residues in the CDR3. Trimming stripped 6 bases from V and 2 bases from J, with 11 bases between. CDR3 DNA sequence: TGTGCCAGCAGGGATGTGCGGGCCTACGAGCAGTACTTC. It encodes CASRDVRAYEQYF.

The chain links TRBV13 to TRBJ2-3, with 9 nucleotides matching TRBD1. CDR3 length equals 12 residues. Per the germline V gene, CDR1 is PRHDT and CDR2 is FYEKMQ (reference sequence). The V segment lost 3 bases and the J segment 10 bases; nucleotides outside the gene matches: 2. The CDR3 is CASSFGTGSQYF. DNA for the CDR3: TGTGCCAGCAGCTTCGGGACAGGGTCGCAGTATTTT.

The V gene is TRBV19, the J gene TRBJ1-5, with no clear D. CDR3 size: 14 residues. Trimming shortened V by 6 bases and J by 5 bases, and 14 bases separated the two germline ends. Per germline, CDR1 LNHDA and CDR2 SQIVND (reference sequence). As DNA, the CDR3 is TGTGCCAGTAGGGGCCCTCTTCCTTATCAGCCCCAGCATTTT. Translated: CASRGPLPYQPQHF. Based on the CDR3 plus reference TRBV19 and TRBJ1-5, the full variable domain is DGGITQSPKYLFRKEGQNVTLSCEQNLNHDAMYWYRQDPGQGLRLIYYSQIVNDFQKGDIAEGYSVSREKKESFPLTVTSAQKNPTAFYLCASRGPLPYQPQHFGDGTRLSIL.

The rearrangement uses TRBV28 and TRBJ2-3; D is undetermined. Trimming stripped 2 bases from V and 4 bases from J, with 7 bases between. CDR3 length: 13 amino acids. Germline V lookup: CDR1 MDHEN, CDR2 SYDVKM. This CDR3 is CASSLPGPDTQYF. The DNA of the CDR3 is TGTGCCAGCAGTTTACCAGGCCCAGATACGCAGTATTTT.